Sequencing of this TCR beta chain was carried out in a study of spatial heterogeneity in lung cancer. Overall study context: More beta-chain than alpha-chain sequences were consistently detected. Matched bulk RNA-seq gave a T cell module score that correlated strongly with tumor-region TCR transcript counts.

Time point defined: sample taken at primary tumor resection. The donors, 60 to 80 patients with untreated early-stage non-small cell lung cancer, provided the samples. Study-wide points: For expanded intratumoral alpha and beta TCRs, counts tracked tumor mutation counts.

MiXCR, run by TCRdb on the 5' RACE reads, gives a single entry per CDR3 protein. Among 9,100 or so distinct CDR3 sequences listed, around half were seen once. Regarding this clonotype: Its matching antigen is unknown.

The CDR3 extends over 14 amino acids. Germline V lookup: CDR1 SGHVS, CDR2 FNYEAQ. Trimming removed 6 bases from V and 3 bases from J, with 11 bases in between. The TCR comes from a female donor with early-stage non-small cell lung cancer. The chain combines TRBV7-6 with TRBJ2-2, with D uncertain. This specimen consisted of lung tumor tissue, obtained at surgery. DNA for the CDR3: TGTGCCAGCAGTTGGACCACTGACACCGGGGAGCTGTTTTTT. As protein: CASSWTTDTGELFF.